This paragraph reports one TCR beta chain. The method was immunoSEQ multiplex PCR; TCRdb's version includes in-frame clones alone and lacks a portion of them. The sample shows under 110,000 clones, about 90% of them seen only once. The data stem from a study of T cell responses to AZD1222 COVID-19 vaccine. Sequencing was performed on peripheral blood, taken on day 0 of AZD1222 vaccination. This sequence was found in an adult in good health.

The CDR3 reads CASSFAGGLGDNEQFF. The CDR3 DNA reads as TGTGCCAGCTCATTTGCGGGGGGGCTAGGCGACAATGAGCAGTTCTTC. V gene TRBV18 combines with J gene TRBJ2-1; 9 bases align to TRBD2. Germline V CDR1 and CDR2: KGHSH, LQKENI. The CDR3 loop spans 16 amino acids. The V and J ends lost 5 bases and 5 bases, in that order; junction bases with no gene match: 10.